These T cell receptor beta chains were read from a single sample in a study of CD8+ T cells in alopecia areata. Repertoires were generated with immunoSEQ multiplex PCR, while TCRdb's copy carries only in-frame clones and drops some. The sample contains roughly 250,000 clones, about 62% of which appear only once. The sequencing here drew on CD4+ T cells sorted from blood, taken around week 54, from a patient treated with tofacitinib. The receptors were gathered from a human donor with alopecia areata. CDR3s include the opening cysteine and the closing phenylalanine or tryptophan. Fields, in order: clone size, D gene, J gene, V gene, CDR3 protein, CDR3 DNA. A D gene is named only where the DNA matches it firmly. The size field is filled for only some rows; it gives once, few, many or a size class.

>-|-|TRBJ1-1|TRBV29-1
CSVRGVLYTEAFF
TGCAGCGTTCGTGGGGTTTTATACACTGAAGCTTTCTTT
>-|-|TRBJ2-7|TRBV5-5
CASSPNLYYEQYF
TGTGCCAGCAGCCCTAACCTCTATTACGAGCAGTACTTC
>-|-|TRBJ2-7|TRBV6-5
CASSYGQYEQYF
TGTGCCAGCAGTTACGGGCAATACGAGCAGTACTTC
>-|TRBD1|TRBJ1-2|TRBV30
CAWSVSGQGSGYTF
TGTGCCTGGAGTGTAAGTGGACAGGGGTCAGGCTACACCTTC
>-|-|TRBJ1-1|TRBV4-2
CASSQDRTLEAFF
TGTGCCAGCAGCCAAGATCGCACGTTGGAAGCTTTCTTT
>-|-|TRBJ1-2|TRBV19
CATLGTDYGYTF
TGTGCCACGTTGGGCACTGACTATGGCTACACCTTC
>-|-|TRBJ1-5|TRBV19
CASSTRPIPSNQPQHF
TGTGCCAGTAGTACTCGTCCTATCCCAAGCAATCAGCCCCAGCATTTT
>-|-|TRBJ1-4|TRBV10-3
CAIRGSEAGNEKLFF
TGTGCCATCAGAGGGTCCGAAGCGGGTAATGAAAAACTGTTTTTT
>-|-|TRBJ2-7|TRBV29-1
CSAGGALNEQYF
TGCAGCGCTGGTGGAGCCCTTAACGAGCAGTACTTC
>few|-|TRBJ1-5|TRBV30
CAWSMTLNQPQHF
TGTGCCTGGAGTATGACACTAAATCAGCCCCAGCATTTT
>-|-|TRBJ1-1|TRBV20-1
CSALLDTEAFF
TGCAGTGCCCTCTTGGACACTGAAGCTTTCTTT
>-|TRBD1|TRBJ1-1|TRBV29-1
CSVEPGQGTEAFF
TGCAGCGTGGAACCGGGACAGGGGACTGAAGCTTTCTTT
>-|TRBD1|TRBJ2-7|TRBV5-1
CASSLGTQGDEQYF
TGCGCCAGCAGCTTGGGGACCCAGGGGGATGAGCAGTACTTC
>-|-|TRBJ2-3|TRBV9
CASSPRVGGDTQYF
TGTGCCAGCAGCCCACGGGTAGGAGGAGATACGCAGTATTTT
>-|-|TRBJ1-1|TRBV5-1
CASSVQLMNTEAFF
TGCGCCAGCAGCGTACAGCTCATGAACACTGAAGCTTTCTTT
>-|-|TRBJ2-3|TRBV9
CASSAGTVGTDTQYF
TGTGCCAGCAGCGCAGGGACTGTAGGCACAGATACGCAGTATTTT
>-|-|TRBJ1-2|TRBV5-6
CASSDRKWNSVGYTF
TGTGCCAGTAGCGATCGCAAGTGGAATTCGGTTGGCTACACCTTC
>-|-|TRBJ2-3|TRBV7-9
CASSLAQGSTDTQYF
TGTGCCAGCAGCTTAGCGCAGGGGAGCACAGATACGCAGTATTTT
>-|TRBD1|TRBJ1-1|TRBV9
CASSVEGQLIGTEAFF
TGTGCCAGCAGCGTAGAGGGACAGCTAATCGGCACTGAAGCTTTCTTT
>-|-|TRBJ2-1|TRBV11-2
CASSHRPEQFF
TGTGCCAGCAGCCACCGACCTGAGCAGTTCTTC
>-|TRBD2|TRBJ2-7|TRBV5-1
CASSPSGGSYEQYF
TGCGCCAGCAGCCCTAGCGGGGGGTCCTACGAGCAGTACTTC
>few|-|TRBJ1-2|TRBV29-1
CSVEDRGSTGGYGYTF
TGCAGCGTTGAAGACCGTGGTTCGACAGGTGGATATGGCTACACCTTC
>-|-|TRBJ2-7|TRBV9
CASSAGGGQLMEQYF
TGTGCCAGCAGCGCTGGGGGAGGACAGTTAATGGAGCAGTACTTC
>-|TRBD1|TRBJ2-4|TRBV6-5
CASSWTGAKNIQYF
TGTGCCAGCAGTTGGACAGGGGCCAAAAACATTCAGTACTTC
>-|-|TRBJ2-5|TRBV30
CAWSLTVGETQYF
TGTGCCTGGAGCCTTACAGTTGGAGAGACCCAGTACTTC
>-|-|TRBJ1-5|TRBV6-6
CASRLFAVSNQPQHF
TGTGCCAGCAGGTTGTTTGCAGTGAGCAATCAGCCCCAGCATTTT
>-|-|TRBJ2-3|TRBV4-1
CASSQEVDTQYF
TGCGCCAGCAGCCAAGAAGTAGATACGCAGTATTTT
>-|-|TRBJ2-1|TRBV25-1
CASSPGPPVANEQFF
TGTGCCAGCAGTCCCGGTCCCCCGGTTGCGAATGAGCAGTTCTTC
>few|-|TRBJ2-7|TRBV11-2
CASSLVIWGASSYEQYF
TGTGCCAGCAGCTTAGTGATTTGGGGGGCTAGCTCCTACGAGCAGTACTTC
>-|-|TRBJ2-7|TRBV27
CASSLYGQGGEQYF
TGTGCCAGCAGTTTATACGGTCAGGGGGGCGAGCAGTACTTC
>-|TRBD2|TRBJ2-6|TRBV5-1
CASSFGGAAGANVLTF
TGCGCCAGCAGCTTCGGGGGGGCCGCTGGGGCCAACGTCCTGACTTTC
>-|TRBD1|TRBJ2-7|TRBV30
CAWSGQGPYEQYF
TGTGCCTGGAGCGGACAGGGCCCCTACGAGCAGTACTTC
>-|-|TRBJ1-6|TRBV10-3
CAIRMDRSGSPLHF
TGTGCCATCAGAATGGACAGATCCGGATCACCCCTCCACTTT
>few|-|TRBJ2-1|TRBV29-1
CSARGSQRRSEQFF
TGCAGCGCCCGGGGGAGTCAACGCAGGAGTGAGCAGTTCTTC
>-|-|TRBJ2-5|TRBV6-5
CASSPGGAQETQYF
TGTGCCAGCAGTCCTGGGGGCGCCCAAGAGACCCAGTACTTC
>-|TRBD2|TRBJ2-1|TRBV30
CAWSGGGTARQFF
TGTGCCTGGAGTGGCGGGGGAACAGCGAGGCAGTTCTTC
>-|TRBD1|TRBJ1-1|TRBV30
CAWRRQGRDTEAFF
TGTGCCTGGAGGAGACAGGGGCGGGACACTGAAGCTTTCTTT
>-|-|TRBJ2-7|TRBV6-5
CASSWFGAGEQYF
TGTGCCAGCAGTTGGTTCGGGGCAGGCGAGCAGTACTTC
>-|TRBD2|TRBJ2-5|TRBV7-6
CASSQAGDQETQYF
TGTGCCAGCAGCCAAGCGGGGGACCAAGAGACCCAGTACTTC
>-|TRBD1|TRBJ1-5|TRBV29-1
CSVATGQDQPQHF
TGCAGCGTTGCGACAGGGCAGGATCAGCCCCAGCATTTT
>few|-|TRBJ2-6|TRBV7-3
CASSLTVNSGANVLTF
TGTGCCAGCAGCTTGACAGTGAACTCTGGGGCCAACGTCCTGACTTTC
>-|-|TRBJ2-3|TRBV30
CAWSRPDDSWTDTQYF
TGTGCCTGGAGCAGACCCGATGACAGCTGGACAGATACGCAGTATTTT
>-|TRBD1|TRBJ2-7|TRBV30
CAWTGTGYEQYF
TGTGCCTGGACCGGGACAGGCTACGAGCAGTACTTC
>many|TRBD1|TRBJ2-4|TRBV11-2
CASSFGYRGPRSIQYF
TGTGCCAGCAGCTTCGGTTACAGGGGACCCAGATCGATTCAGTACTTC
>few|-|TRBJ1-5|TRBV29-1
CSVGEHSNQPQHF
TGCAGCGTGGGGGAGCATAGCAATCAGCCCCAGCATTTT
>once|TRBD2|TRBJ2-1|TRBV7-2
CASSPRGGRHNEQFF
TGTGCCAGCAGCCCACGGGGGGGCCGCCACAATGAGCAGTTCTTC
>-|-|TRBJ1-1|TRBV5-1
CASSLATANTEAFF
TGCGCCAGCAGCTTGGCGACAGCCAACACTGAAGCTTTCTTT
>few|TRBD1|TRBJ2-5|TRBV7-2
CASSPLLRGTETQYF
TGTGCCAGCAGCCCCCTCCTCAGGGGGACCGAGACCCAGTACTTC
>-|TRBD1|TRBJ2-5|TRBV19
CASSSWDSLGETQYF
TGTGCCAGTAGTAGTTGGGACAGTCTAGGAGAGACCCAGTACTTC
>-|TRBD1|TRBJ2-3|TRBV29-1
CSVVGTGATDTQYF
TGCAGCGTTGTTGGAACAGGGGCCACAGATACGCAGTATTTT
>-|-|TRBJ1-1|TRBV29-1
CSVVNGDTEAFF
TGCAGCGTTGTAAACGGGGACACTGAAGCTTTCTTT
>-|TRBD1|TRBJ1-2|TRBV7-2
CASSRSGGQNYGYTF
TGTGCCAGCAGCCGCTCAGGGGGGCAAAACTATGGCTACACCTTC
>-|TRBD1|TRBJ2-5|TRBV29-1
CSGTGTAWEETQYF
TGCAGCGGGACCGGGACAGCCTGGGAAGAGACCCAGTACTTC
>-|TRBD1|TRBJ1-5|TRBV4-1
CASSKWDSINQPQHF
TGCGCCAGCAGCAAGTGGGACAGCATCAATCAGCCCCAGCATTTT
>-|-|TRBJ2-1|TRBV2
CASRIVARHEQFF
TGTGCCAGCAGGATAGTAGCGAGGCATGAGCAGTTCTTC
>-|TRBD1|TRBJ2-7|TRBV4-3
CASSRTGSYEQYF
TGCGCCAGCAGCCGGACAGGCTCCTACGAGCAGTACTTC
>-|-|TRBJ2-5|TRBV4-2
CASSWTTTQETQYF
TGTGCCAGCAGCTGGACCACTACGCAAGAGACCCAGTACTTC
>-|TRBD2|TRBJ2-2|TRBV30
CAWRASGPGLMELFF
TGTGCCTGGAGGGCTAGCGGGCCAGGGCTTATGGAGCTGTTTTTT
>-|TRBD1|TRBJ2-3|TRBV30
CAWSGTGARGDTQYF
TGTGCCTGGAGCGGGACAGGGGCACGGGGGGATACGCAGTATTTT
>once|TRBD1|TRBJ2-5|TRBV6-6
CASSHQGGQGTGTQYF
TGTGCCAGCAGCCACCAGGGAGGACAGGGTACAGGGACCCAGTACTTC